These T cell receptor beta chains were read from a single sample in a study of Ad26.COV2.S vaccination and SARS-CoV-2 variants. TCRdb's copy holds only in-frame clones and misses some; the assay was immunoSEQ multiplex PCR. The sample includes hundreds of thousands of clones, roughly 91% of them seen just once. Material: peripheral blood, obtained in a trial of Ad26.COV2.S vaccine versus placebo. The receptors here all came from a person between 18 and 65 years old who received the Ad26.COV2.S COVID-19 vaccine or a placebo. Both conserved end residues are part of each CDR3. The D gene is left open where the match is weak. Where a row states a size, it is once, few, many or the class of an expanded clone; other rows omit it.

abundance: NA
d_gene: NA
v_gene: TRBV7-2
j_gene: TRBJ1-1
len: 14
CDR3nt: TGTGCCAGCAGCCTCTCGGGGTCGGGCACTGAAGCTTTCTTT
CDR3aa: CASSLSGSGTEAFF

abundance: NA
d_gene: NA
v_gene: TRBV2
j_gene: TRBJ2-7
len: 17
CDR3nt: TGTGCCAGCAGTAGAAAGGCCAACGGCCTCGGAACCTACGAGCAGTACTTC
CDR3aa: CASSRKANGLGTYEQYF

abundance: once
d_gene: NA
v_gene: TRBV21-1
j_gene: TRBJ1-5
len: 15
CDR3nt: TGTGCCAGCGGCCTATCCCAGGGTGGCAATCAGCCCCAGCATTTT
CDR3aa: CASGLSQGGNQPQHF

abundance: NA
d_gene: NA
v_gene: TRBV19
j_gene: TRBJ2-7
len: 14
CDR3nt: TGTGCCAGTAGCCCTCGGGGCTTAACCTACGAGCAGTACTTC
CDR3aa: CASSPRGLTYEQYF

abundance: NA
d_gene: TRBD1
v_gene: TRBV7-9
j_gene: TRBJ2-7
len: 14
CDR3nt: TGTGCCAGCAGCAAGGGACAGGCCAACTACGAGCAGTACTTC
CDR3aa: CASSKGQANYEQYF

abundance: NA
d_gene: NA
v_gene: TRBV14
j_gene: TRBJ2-5
len: 15
CDR3nt: TGTGCCAGCAGCCCGAACAGAGGAGCCCCAGAGACCCAGTACTTC
CDR3aa: CASSPNRGAPETQYF

abundance: NA
d_gene: NA
v_gene: TRBV30
j_gene: TRBJ2-7
len: 14
CDR3nt: TGTGCCTGGAGTCACCGGCCAGAGTCCTACGAGCAGTACTTC
CDR3aa: CAWSHRPESYEQYF

abundance: NA
d_gene: TRBD1
v_gene: TRBV7-9
j_gene: TRBJ1-1
len: 16
CDR3nt: TGTGCCAGCAGCTTACCACAGGACAGGCCCACCACTGAAGCTTTCTTT
CDR3aa: CASSLPQDRPTTEAFF

abundance: NA
d_gene: TRBD1
v_gene: TRBV19
j_gene: TRBJ2-1
len: 15
CDR3nt: TGTGCCAGTAGTGTGGACAGGGGGCCCTACAATGAGCAGTTCTTC
CDR3aa: CASSVDRGPYNEQFF

abundance: NA
d_gene: TRBD2
v_gene: TRBV5-1
j_gene: TRBJ2-1
len: 15
CDR3nt: TGCGCCAGCAGCTTGATAGCGGGAGCTGGAGTTGAGCAGTTCTTC
CDR3aa: CASSLIAGAGVEQFF

abundance: NA
d_gene: TRBD1
v_gene: TRBV7-9
j_gene: TRBJ1-1
len: 12
CDR3nt: TGTGCCAGCAGCCACGACAGGGGTGAGGCTTTCTTT
CDR3aa: CASSHDRGEAFF

abundance: NA
d_gene: NA
v_gene: TRBV5-8
j_gene: TRBJ2-2
len: 19
CDR3nt: TGTGCCAGCAGCTTGGGATCCCCCATACTGCCAGCGAACACCGGGGAGCTGTTTTTT
CDR3aa: CASSLGSPILPANTGELFF

abundance: NA
d_gene: NA
v_gene: TRBV6-5
j_gene: TRBJ2-3
len: 13
CDR3nt: TGTGCCAGCCAGGGACGGAGCACAGATACGCAGTATTTT
CDR3aa: CASQGRSTDTQYF

abundance: NA
d_gene: TRBD1
v_gene: TRBV13
j_gene: TRBJ1-2
len: 17
CDR3nt: TGTGCCAGCAGCGACCGACAGGGGGCGTCCTCTAGATATGGCTACACCTTC
CDR3aa: CASSDRQGASSRYGYTF

abundance: few
d_gene: TRBD1
v_gene: TRBV2
j_gene: TRBJ2-3
len: 15
CDR3nt: TGTGCCAGCAGCTTCCGGGACAGCAGCACAGATACGCAGTATTTT
CDR3aa: CASSFRDSSTDTQYF

abundance: NA
d_gene: TRBD1
v_gene: TRBV5-1
j_gene: TRBJ1-3
len: 16
CDR3nt: TGCGCCAGCAGCCCGGAGGGACAGGGGGCTGGAAACACCATATATTTT
CDR3aa: CASSPEGQGAGNTIYF

abundance: NA
d_gene: NA
v_gene: TRBV29-1
j_gene: TRBJ1-2
len: 11
CDR3nt: TGCAGCGCTGGAAAAAGTGATGGCTACACCTTC
CDR3aa: CSAGKSDGYTF

abundance: NA
d_gene: NA
v_gene: TRBV4-1
j_gene: TRBJ1-1
len: 15
CDR3nt: TGCGCCAGCAGCCAAGATTTCAGGGGCGGCACTGAAGCTTTCTTT
CDR3aa: CASSQDFRGGTEAFF